This T cell receptor beta chain was profiled in a study of shared clonotypes between healthy human individuals. The method was immunoSEQ multiplex PCR; TCRdb's version includes in-frame clones alone and lacks a portion of them. The profile shows about 1 million clones, more than 65% of them singletons. The origin of this receptor is a man younger than 35 in good health. The sequenced material came from memory CD4+ T cells sorted from blood. Subset indicated: CD45RA-negative fraction.

In DNA, the CDR3 is TGTGCCAGCACCCTCGCGGGGCCCGGGGAGCTGTTTTTT. Translation gives CASTLAGPGELFF. The V gene is TRBV6-6, the J gene TRBJ2-2; D is perhaps TRBD2 (6 bases). Germline V gene sequence: CDR1 MNHNY, CDR2 SVGAGI (reference sequence). Trimming took off 7 bases at V and 6 bases at J, with 12 bases between the two ends. CDR3 length equals 13 residues.